A selection of T cell receptor beta chains follows, all from one sample in a study of blood T cell repertoires in COVID-19. Sequencing used immunoSEQ multiplex PCR; TCRdb keeps in-frame clones, though not all of them. This sample has about 180,000 clones, with 88% found just once. The sequenced sample consisted of PBMCs or T cells enriched from blood (not recorded which). The source of these receptors is a woman between 18 and 29 years old who had recovered from COVID-19. The CDR3 runs from the conserved cysteine through the conserved F or W. D genes are given only for firm matches. Rows may omit the clone size; those that give it use once, few, many or a size class.

clone size,D gene,J gene,V gene,CDR3 protein,CDR3 DNA
.,TRBD1,TRBJ2-1,TRBV2,CASKRDRSYNEQFF,TGTGCCAGCAAACGGGACAGATCCTACAATGAGCAGTTCTTC
.,.,TRBJ1-2,TRBV10-3,CAVHGREAYGYTF,TGTGCCGTCCACGGCAGGGAGGCCTATGGCTACACCTTC
.,.,TRBJ1-5,TRBV5-6,CASSRGYSNQPQHF,TGTGCCAGCAGTCGAGGGTATAGCAATCAGCCCCAGCATTTT
.,TRBD2,TRBJ2-1,TRBV3-1/TRBV3-2,CASSQHSGETFNEQFF,TGTGCCAGCAGCCAACATAGCGGGGAGACGTTCAATGAGCAGTTCTTC
.,TRBD1,TRBJ1-5,TRBV2,CASSERTGGTQPQHF,TGTGCCAGCAGTGAAAGGACAGGGGGCACGCAGCCCCAGCATTTT
.,.,TRBJ1-1,TRBV2,CASSTQGNTEAFF,TGTGCCAGCAGTACCCAGGGAAACACTGAAGCTTTCTTT
.,TRBD1,TRBJ2-4,TRBV15,CATSGAGTGKNIQYF,TGTGCCACCAGCGGAGCCGGGACAGGGAAAAACATTCAGTACTTC
once,TRBD2,TRBJ2-1,TRBV19,CASSIATSGGQEQFF,TGTGCCAGTAGTATCGCGACTAGCGGGGGTCAGGAGCAGTTCTTC
.,.,TRBJ1-4,TRBV7-2,CASSYDRREKLFF,TGTGCCAGCAGCTACGACAGGAGGGAAAAACTGTTTTTT
.,.,TRBJ1-4,TRBV30,CAWRDYGEKLFF,TGTGCCTGGAGGGACTACGGGGAAAAACTGTTTTTT
.,.,TRBJ1-2,TRBV7-9,CASSLDSNYGYTF,TGTGCCAGCAGCTTAGACAGTAACTATGGCTACACCTTC
.,TRBD2,TRBJ2-3,TRBV7-8,CASSPVSGGGADKDTQYF,TGTGCCAGCAGCCCCGTTAGCGGGGGTGGGGCTGATAAAGATACGCAGTATTTT
.,TRBD1,TRBJ1-2,TRBV3-1/TRBV3-2,CASSPDRGNYGYTF,TGTGCCAGCAGCCCTGACAGGGGGAACTATGGCTACACCTTC
.,.,TRBJ2-2,TRBV19,CASRSVLSSPGELFF,TGTGCCAGTAGGTCGGTATTGTCCTCTCCCGGGGAGCTGTTTTTT
once,.,TRBJ2-2,TRBV4-1,CASRSGRNTGELFF,TGCGCCAGCCGATCAGGGCGGAACACCGGGGAGCTGTTTTTT
.,.,TRBJ1-2,TRBV29-1,CSVALDIGYTF,TGCAGCGTCGCTTTGGACATTGGCTACACCTTC
.,.,TRBJ1-3,TRBV19,CASSLGQTSGNTIYF,TGTGCCAGTAGCCTCGGACAGACCTCTGGAAACACCATATATTTT
.,TRBD1,TRBJ2-3,TRBV2,CASSDPRTGGTDTQYF,TGTGCCAGCAGTGACCCCCGGACAGGTGGCACAGATACGCAGTATTTT
.,TRBD1,TRBJ1-4,TRBV2,CASSDTPGTGDEKLFF,TGTGCCAGCAGTGACACCCCCGGGACAGGGGATGAAAAACTGTTTTTT
.,.,TRBJ2-7,TRBV10-1,CASSDGGGYEQYF,TGCGCCAGCAGTGACGGAGGCGGCTACGAGCAGTACTTC
few,.,TRBJ1-4,TRBV11-2,CASQRGLNEKLFF,TGTGCCAGCCAGCGGGGACTTAATGAAAAACTGTTTTTT
once,TRBD1,TRBJ1-5,TRBV2,CASSEEGQGNQPQHF,TGTGCCAGCAGTGAAGAGGGACAGGGTAATCAGCCCCAGCATTTT
.,TRBD1,TRBJ2-5,TRBV7-9,CASSPQTGGQETQYF,TGTGCCAGCAGCCCCCAGACAGGGGGCCAAGAGACCCAGTACTTC
.,TRBD1,TRBJ1-4,TRBV28,CASTRQGAGEKLFF,TGTGCCAGTACAAGACAGGGGGCGGGTGAAAAACTGTTTTTT
.,.,TRBJ2-3,TRBV6-4,CASSEGATDTQYF,TGTGCCAGCAGTGAAGGGGCCACAGATACGCAGTATTTT
.,TRBD1,TRBJ2-2,TRBV28,CASSKDRAPNTGELFF,TGTGCCAGCAGCAAAGACAGGGCGCCGAACACCGGGGAGCTGTTTTTT
.,.,TRBJ1-2,TRBV7-9,CASSSRRTGSYGYTF,TGTGCCAGCAGCTCCCGCCGAACAGGGAGCTATGGCTACACCTTC
.,TRBD1,TRBJ2-7,TRBV28,CASSPPGQALEQYF,TGTGCCAGCAGTCCCCCGGGACAGGCTCTCGAGCAGTACTTC
.,.,TRBJ2-1,TRBV7-2,CASSLMEGLYNEQFF,TGTGCCAGCAGCTTAATGGAGGGGTTATACAATGAGCAGTTCTTC
.,TRBD2,TRBJ2-3,TRBV3-1/TRBV3-2,CASSQDQRGGTDTQYF,TGTGCCAGCAGCCAAGACCAGCGGGGGGGCACAGATACGCAGTATTTT
.,TRBD2,TRBJ2-3,TRBV9,CASSVGTSGGTDTQYF,TGTGCCAGCAGCGTAGGGACTAGCGGTGGCACAGATACGCAGTATTTT
few,.,TRBJ1-5,TRBV18,CASSPADNQPQHF,TGTGCCAGCTCACCGGCAGACAATCAGCCCCAGCATTTT
once,TRBD2,TRBJ2-1,TRBV6-2/TRBV6-3,CASSYIGGVRYNEQFF,TGTGCCAGCAGTTATATCGGGGGGGTCAGGTACAATGAGCAGTTCTTC
few,TRBD1,TRBJ2-3,TRBV28,CASSTALPTGADTQYF,TGTGCCAGCAGCACTGCTCTACCGACAGGGGCAGATACGCAGTATTTT
once,.,TRBJ1-2,TRBV28,CASSLISGQEGGYTF,TGTGCCAGCAGTTTGATTTCCGGGCAGGAGGGGGGCTACACCTTC
.,.,TRBJ2-7,TRBV28,CASTLDSFSYEQYF,TGTGCCAGCACCCTGGACAGCTTCTCCTACGAGCAGTACTTC
.,TRBD1,TRBJ1-2,TRBV19,CASMQRGHGYTF,TGTGCCAGTATGCAGAGGGGGCATGGCTACACCTTC
.,.,TRBJ2-2,TRBV10-3,CAISGGGTNTGELFF,TGTGCCATCAGTGGGGGCGGCACGAACACCGGGGAGCTGTTTTTT
.,TRBD2,TRBJ2-2,TRBV28,CASGRGDTGELFF,TGTGCCAGCGGACGGGGGGACACCGGGGAGCTGTTTTTT
.,.,TRBJ1-1,TRBV5-8,CASSLDRTNTEAFF,TGTGCCAGCAGCTTGGACAGAACGAACACTGAAGCTTTCTTT
.,TRBD1,TRBJ1-1,TRBV4-3,CASSPGTALEAFF,TGCGCCAGCAGCCCTGGGACAGCACTTGAAGCTTTCTTT
.,TRBD2,TRBJ2-2,TRBV6-5,CASSYGLAGATGELFF,TGTGCCAGCAGTTACGGACTAGCGGGAGCCACCGGGGAGCTGTTTTTT
.,TRBD2,TRBJ2-1,TRBV28,CASSSNAGLDEQFF,TGTGCCAGCAGCTCAAATGCGGGACTAGATGAGCAGTTCTTC
.,.,TRBJ1-4,TRBV18,CASSPRLIVGDVEKLFF,TGTGCCAGCTCACCCAGGTTAATAGTCGGGGATGTTGAAAAACTGTTTTTT
.,.,TRBJ1-1,TRBV5-1,CASSLSVEGGTEAFF,TGCGCCAGCAGCTTGTCGGTAGAGGGGGGGACTGAAGCTTTCTTT